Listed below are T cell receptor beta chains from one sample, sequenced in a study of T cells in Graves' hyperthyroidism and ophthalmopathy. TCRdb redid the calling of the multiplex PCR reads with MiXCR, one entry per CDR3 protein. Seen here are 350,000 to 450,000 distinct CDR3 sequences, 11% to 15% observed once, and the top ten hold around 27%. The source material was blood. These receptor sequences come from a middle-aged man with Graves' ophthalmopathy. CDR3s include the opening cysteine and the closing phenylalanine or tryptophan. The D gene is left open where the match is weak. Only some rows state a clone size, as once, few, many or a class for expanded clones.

CSASSVDRGNYEQYF	TGCAGTGCTTCCTCAGTCGACAGGGGAAACTACGAGCAGTACTTC	TRBV20-1	TRBD1	TRBJ2-7	many
CASNRGRAENYEQYF	TGTGCCAGCAATCGGGGACGAGCGGAGAACTACGAGCAGTACTTC	TRBV6-1	.	TRBJ2-7	many
CASSVDPAGGNQETQYF	TGTGCCAGCAGCGTAGATCCAGCGGGAGGCAACCAAGAGACCCAGTACTTC	TRBV12-3/TRBV12-4	TRBD2	TRBJ2-5	.
CASSPNEKLFF	TGTGCCAGCTCACCTAATGAAAAACTGTTTTTT	TRBV18	.	TRBJ1-4	many
CASSLRQGTMDEQYF	TGTGCCAGCAGCTTGCGGCAGGGCACTATGGACGAGCAGTACTTC	TRBV5-5	.	TRBJ2-7	.
CSAKRGVVPGELFF	TGCAGTGCCAAGAGGGGTGTGGTTCCCGGGGAGCTGTTTTTT	TRBV20-1	.	TRBJ2-2	many
CASSSPGGAGTDTQYF	TGTGCCAGCAGCTCCCCGGGGGGGGCCGGCACAGATACGCAGTATTTT	TRBV5-4	TRBD2	TRBJ2-3	few
CASSQDSWGTEAFF	TGTGCCAGCAGCCAAGATTCTTGGGGAACTGAAGCTTTCTTT	TRBV3-1	.	TRBJ1-1	.
CSVDQTLAGPGETQYF	TGCAGCGTTGATCAAACTTTAGCGGGACCCGGGGAGACCCAGTACTTC	TRBV29-1	TRBD2	TRBJ2-5	many
CASIKVGGSLRAFF	TGTGCCAGCATCAAAGTCGGGGGCTCCCTTCGAGCTTTCTTT	TRBV28	.	TRBJ1-1	many
CASSSSRQGSTGELFF	TGTGCCAGCAGCTCATCCCGCCAGGGGAGCACCGGGGAGCTGTTTTTT	TRBV7-6	.	TRBJ2-2	many
CSAIKGTSGNTIYF	TGCAGTGCTATAAAAGGGACAAGTGGAAACACCATATATTTT	TRBV20-1	.	TRBJ1-3	few
CASSVGSGGGGEQFF	TGTGCCAGCAGTGTAGGAAGCGGCGGAGGTGGTGAGCAGTTCTTC	TRBV2	.	TRBJ2-1	many
CSATRTGLNEKLFF	TGCAGTGCTACCCGGACAGGGTTAAATGAAAAACTGTTTTTT	TRBV20-1	TRBD1	TRBJ1-4	many
CASSQRLAGESPGGEQYF	TGCGCCAGCAGCCAAAGACTAGCGGGAGAGAGCCCAGGGGGCGAGCAGTACTTC	TRBV5-1	TRBD2	TRBJ2-7	.
CASSSPPPGQGVHEQYF	TGTGCCAGCAGCTCTCCACCCCCGGGACAGGGGGTCCACGAGCAGTACTTC	TRBV11-2	TRBD1	TRBJ2-7	many
CASSPRARTGRATGELFF	TGTGCCAGTAGTCCCCGAGCCAGGACAGGGAGGGCCACCGGGGAGCTGTTTTTT	TRBV19	.	TRBJ2-2	.
CASSFLKGRSSGANVLTF	TGCGCCAGCAGCTTCTTGAAGGGACGGAGCTCTGGGGCCAACGTCCTGACTTTC	TRBV5-1	.	TRBJ2-6	.
CASSLDRHNSPLHF	TGTGCCAGCAGCTTGGACAGGCATAATTCACCCCTCCACTTT	TRBV7-2	TRBD1	TRBJ1-6	many
CASSQTGLAGKEQFF	TGTGCCAGCAGTCAAACCGGGCTAGCGGGAAAGGAGCAGTTCTTC	TRBV7-2	TRBD2	TRBJ2-1	.
CSARQSPYNEQFF	TGCAGTGCTAGACAGTCCCCCTACAATGAGCAGTTCTTC	TRBV20-1	.	TRBJ2-1	many
CASSPSGAIGVTDTQYF	TGTGCCAGCAGTCCTAGCGGGGCTATTGGAGTCACAGATACGCAGTATTTT	TRBV27	TRBD2	TRBJ2-3	.
CASSEALGTGGDQPQHF	TGTGCCAGCAGTGAAGCCTTAGGGACAGGGGGCGACCAGCCCCAGCATTTT	TRBV6-1	TRBD1	TRBJ1-5	many
CASSAYGQNKNYGYTF	TGTGCCAGCAGTGCCTACGGACAGAACAAAAACTATGGCTACACCTTC	TRBV6-1	.	TRBJ1-2	many
CATSRVSRDNEQFF	TGTGCCACCAGCAGAGTTTCCAGAGACAATGAGCAGTTCTTC	TRBV15	.	TRBJ2-1	few
CASSLAPGATSTDTQYF	TGTGCCAGCAGCTTAGCGCCGGGCGCAACTAGCACAGATACGCAGTATTTT	TRBV7-6	.	TRBJ2-3	.
CASSEPGTSGTYEQYF	TGCGCCAGCAGTGAGCCGGGGACTAGCGGCACCTACGAGCAGTACTTC	TRBV10-2	TRBD2	TRBJ2-7	few
CSARRPYNEQFF	TGCAGTGCTAGGCGGCCGTACAATGAGCAGTTCTTC	TRBV20-1	.	TRBJ2-1	many
CASKARSDYNEQFF	TGTGCCAGCAAAGCGAGATCAGACTACAATGAGCAGTTCTTC	TRBV2	.	TRBJ2-1	many
CASSPPNSWETQYF	TGTGCCAGCTCACCACCGAATAGTTGGGAGACCCAGTACTTC	TRBV18	.	TRBJ2-5	many
CASSWDTSDETQYF	TGTGCCAGCAGTTGGGACACGAGCGACGAGACCCAGTACTTC	TRBV12-3/TRBV12-4	.	TRBJ2-5	many
CASRAQGLNTEAFF	TGTGCCAGCAGGGCCCAGGGACTGAACACTGAAGCTTTCTTT	TRBV12-3/TRBV12-4	.	TRBJ1-1	few
CASSLPGFLAKNIQYF	TGTGCCAGCAGTTTACCCGGATTCCTAGCCAAAAACATTCAGTACTTC	TRBV28	.	TRBJ2-4	many
CATSRPQSTYEQYF	TGTGCCACCAGCAGACCCCAAAGTACCTACGAGCAGTACTTC	TRBV15	.	TRBJ2-7	few
CASSAGLAASYEQYF	TGTGCCAGCTCCGCCGGACTAGCGGCGTCCTACGAGCAGTACTTC	TRBV27	TRBD2	TRBJ2-7	.
CSARAMNTEAFF	TGCAGTGCTCGTGCAATGAACACTGAAGCTTTCTTT	TRBV20-1	.	TRBJ1-1	.
CSGRQGSNEKLFF	TGCAGCGGAAGACAGGGGTCGAATGAAAAACTGTTTTTT	TRBV29-1	TRBD1	TRBJ1-4	few
CSARSSGHSPIGETQYF	TGCAGTGCTAGAAGTAGCGGCCACAGCCCGATAGGGGAGACCCAGTACTTC	TRBV20-1	.	TRBJ2-5	many
CASSLAGMSEQYF	TGCGCCAGCAGCTTGGCCGGGATGAGCGAGCAGTACTTC	TRBV5-1	.	TRBJ2-7	many
CSARDLFSRNTEAFF	TGCAGTGCTAGAGATCTCTTTAGTAGGAACACTGAAGCTTTCTTT	TRBV20-1	.	TRBJ1-1	.
CSARDPSASPAYEQYF	TGCAGTGCTAGAGATCCGTCGGCTAGCCCAGCCTACGAGCAGTACTTC	TRBV20-1	.	TRBJ2-7	many
CASSVWGEETQYF	TGTGCCAGCAGTGTGTGGGGGGAAGAGACCCAGTACTTC	TRBV25-1	.	TRBJ2-5	few
CSVVGTGLGYTF	TGCAGCGTCGTCGGGACAGGGCTTGGCTACACCTTC	TRBV29-1	TRBD1	TRBJ1-2	.
CASSLVQGAYAEAFF	TGCGCCAGCAGCTTGGTTCAGGGGGCCTACGCTGAAGCTTTCTTT	TRBV5-1	TRBD1	TRBJ1-1	many
CASRLQGWGNQPQHF	TGTGCCAGTAGATTACAGGGTTGGGGCAATCAGCCCCAGCATTTT	TRBV19	.	TRBJ1-5	once
CASSSRLRGPTDTQYF	TGTGCCAGCAGTTCGAGGCTGCGGGGCCCCACAGATACGCAGTATTTT	TRBV28	.	TRBJ2-3	many
CASSIRAGSLNEQYF	TGTGCCAGTAGTATTCGGGCTGGCAGTCTGAACGAGCAGTACTTC	TRBV11-2	.	TRBJ2-7	few
CAWGTGTSGSYNEQFF	TGTGCCTGGGGTACCGGGACTAGCGGGAGTTACAATGAGCAGTTCTTC	TRBV30	TRBD2	TRBJ2-1	many
CASSTQRGGREQFF	TGTGCCAGTAGTACCCAGCGAGGGGGTCGTGAGCAGTTCTTC	TRBV19	.	TRBJ2-1	.
CASSLDWDYVRNEQFF	TGTGCCAGCAGCTTAGATTGGGATTATGTCCGCAATGAGCAGTTCTTC	TRBV11-2	.	TRBJ2-1	.
CASSLIQPSSGNTIYF	TGTGCCAGCAGCTTAATACAGCCGAGCTCTGGAAACACCATATATTTT	TRBV7-2	.	TRBJ1-3	.
CSATPAGNTDTQYF	TGCAGCGCTACCCCGGCAGGGAACACAGATACGCAGTATTTT	TRBV29-1	.	TRBJ2-3	many